These 18 T cell receptor beta chains came from one sample sequenced in a study of cytomegalovirus exposure and HLA in healthy donors. Produced via immunoSEQ multiplex PCR; TCRdb's table is partial and in-frame only. The sample shows about 190,000 clones, about 83% of them seen only once. Specimen: PBMCs. The receptor set was obtained from a woman in her late teens or twenties in good health and CMV-seronegative.

V usage is TRBV11-2 and J usage is TRBJ2-1; D is possibly TRBD2 (6 bases). The CDR3 length is 15 residues. The V end lost 1 base, the J end lost 9 bases, and 16 bases lay between the germline ends. The germline CDR1 and CDR2 sequences are SGHAT and FQNNGV. CDR3 nucleotide sequence: TGTGCCAGCAGCTTAGTGGAGGGATCTCAAGGTGAGCAGTTCTTC. It encodes CASSLVEGSQGEQFF.

The chain carries TRBV27 and TRBJ1-1, with 8 positions matching TRBD1. Germline V lookup: CDR1 MNHEY, CDR2 SMNVEV (reference sequence). With V trimmed by 6 bases and J by 4 bases, 7 bases remained unmatched. The length of the CDR3 is 14 residues. CDR3 sequence (DNA): TGTGCCAGCAGACCAACAGGGGGAAGCACTGAAGCTTTCTTT. Its protein is CASRPTGGSTEAFF.

The V gene is TRBV5-1, the J gene TRBJ1-1; TRBD1 matches 8 bases. Germline CDR1 and CDR2: SGHRS and YFSETQ. This CDR3 contains 15 residues. The V segment lost 0 bases and the J segment 2 bases; nucleotides outside the gene matches: 3. Here the CDR3 reads CASSLVAGGNTEAFF. DNA for the CDR3: TGCGCCAGCAGCTTGGTGGCAGGGGGCAACACTGAAGCTTTCTTT. The entire variable domain, with the rest obtained from reference TRBV5-1 and TRBJ1-1, is as follows: KAGVTQTPRYLIKTRGQQVTLSCSPISGHRSVSWYQQTPGQGLQFLFEYFSETQRNKGNFPGRFSGRQFSNSRSEMNVSTLELGDSALYLCASSLVAGGNTEAFFGQGTRLTVV.

DNA for the CDR3: TGCGCCAGCGATGCCGGGACAGAGGGCTGGCCCCAGCATTTT. Encoded protein: CASDAGTEGWPQHF. V gene TRBV4-1 combines with J gene TRBJ1-5; 7 bases align to TRBD1. Germline V gives CDR1 MGHRA, CDR2 YSYEKL. The CDR3 has 14 residues. V trimming: 8 bases; J trimming: 9 bases; junction bases outside the gene matches: 13.

The chain uses TRBV7-8 and TRBJ1-3; possibly TRBD1 for D (5 bases). Deletions cut 1 base from V and 4 bases from J, with 8 bases between. The CDR3 covers 14 residues. Germline assignment: CDR1 SGHVS and CDR2 FQNEAQ. CDR3 residues: CASSLGQGGNTIYF. DNA of the CDR3: TGTGCCAGCAGCTTAGGTCAGGGCGGAAACACCATATATTTT.

The chain combines TRBV5-1 with TRBJ2-2; TRBD2 matches 7 bases. The CDR3 consists of 16 residues. V dropped 4 bases and J dropped 0; count of bases not matched to a gene: 6. Germline CDR1 SGHRS, CDR2 YFSETQ. The CDR3 DNA reads as TGCGCCAGCAGCATTGGACGGGGGGCGAACACCGGGGAGCTGTTTTTT. This encodes CASSIGRGANTGELFF.

This chain links TRBV18 with TRBJ1-2, with TRBD1 as a possible D gene (5 bases). Germline V gives CDR1 KGHSH, CDR2 LQKENI. This CDR3 is built from 14 residues. Trimming pared 1 base from V and 5 bases from J, leaving 11 bases between. CDR3 in amino acids: CASSPRPGLYGYTF. In DNA form, the CDR3 reads TGTGCCAGCTCACCACGTCCGGGACTTTATGGCTACACCTTC. Drawing the rest from reference TRBV18 and TRBJ1-2, the complete variable domain is NAGVMQNPRHLVRRRGQEARLRCSPMKGHSHVYWYRQLPEEGLKFMVYLQKENIIDESGMPKERFSAEFPKEGPSILRIQQVVRGDSAAYFCASSPRPGLYGYTFGSGTRLTVV.

In this sample, this clone turned up once. This chain uses TRBV10-1 with TRBJ1-2, with 7 nucleotides matching TRBD1. After removal of 4 bases from V and 8 bases from J, the junction contained 7 bases not matched to a gene. Germline CDR1 WNHNN, CDR2 SYGVQD (reference sequence). CDR3 length equals 13 residues. The CDR3 region has the DNA TGCGCCAGCAGTGCCGACAGGGCGGACGGCTACACCTTC. Its translation is CASSADRADGYTF.

The J gene is TRBJ1-2, the V gene TRBV4-1, with 7 bases lining up with TRBD1. J gave up 4 bases and V 4 bases, and 9 bases lay outside the gene matches. The CDR3 sequence is 15 residues long. In germline, CDR1 is MGHRA, CDR2 YSYEKL. CDR3 residues: CASSPPGQKIYGYTF. CDR3 coding DNA: TGCGCCAGCAGCCCCCCGGGACAGAAAATCTATGGCTACACCTTC.

V usage is TRBV5-1 and J usage is TRBJ2-2; TRBD2 matches 8 bases. This CDR3 comprises 17 residues. V was clipped by 0 bases and J by 1 base; unmatched bases: 5. The germline gives CDR1 SGHRS, CDR2 YFSETQ. The CDR3 DNA is TGCGCCAGCAGCTTGGAAGGGACTAGGGGGAACACCGGGGAGCTGTTTTTT. It translates to CASSLEGTRGNTGELFF.

The V call is TRBV6-4, the J call TRBJ2-6; possible D gene TRBD1, 6 bases. From germline, CDR1 is MRHNA and CDR2 SNTAGT. This CDR3 spans 15 amino acids. Trimming took off 2 bases at V and 1 base at J, with 6 bases between the two ends. Here the CDR3 reads CASSDTGSGANVLTF. The CDR3 DNA reads TGTGCCAGCAGTGACACAGGGTCTGGGGCCAACGTCCTGACTTTC.

J is TRBJ2-2 and V is TRBV7-9, with TRBD1 identical over 8 bases. The CDR3 has 16 amino acids. J gave up 2 bases and V 0 bases, and 2 bases lay outside the gene matches. Germline V gene lookup returns CDR1 SEHNR and CDR2 FQNEAQ (reference sequence). The CDR3 region has the DNA TGTGCCAGCAGCTTAGCGACAGGGGCAAACACCGGGGAGCTGTTTTTT. It encodes CASSLATGANTGELFF.

This clone showed up just once. This CDR3 is also generated by other DNA sequences in the sample. V usage is TRBV7-9 and J usage is TRBJ2-5, with D possibly matching TRBD1 (6 bases). Germline values: CDR1 SEHNR, CDR2 FQNEAQ (reference sequence). Trimming took 1 base from V and 5 from J, leaving 11 bases between them. This CDR3 is 14 amino acids long. The CDR3 reads CASSLVGGRETQYF. The CDR3 nucleotides are TGTGCCAGCAGCTTAGTAGGGGGACGGGAGACCCAGTACTTC.

The chain has TRBV4-1 and TRBJ1-1, with D perhaps matching TRBD1 (5 bases). Trimming shortened V by 8 bases and J by 8 bases, and 15 bases separated the two germline ends. The germline V gene has CDR1 MGHRA and CDR2 YSYEKL. CDR3 length equals 12 residues. CDR3 nucleotide sequence: TGCGCCAGCGGCTACGCTACAGGAGAAGCTTTCTTT. Translated, it gives CASGYATGEAFF.

This rearrangement joins TRBV9 to TRBJ2-7; 8 bases fit TRBD2. The V gene's germline CDR1 is SGDLS and CDR2 YYNGEE. This CDR3 is 15 amino acids long. The trim removed 0 bases at V and 6 bases at J, leaving 8 bases unmatched. The CDR3 region has the DNA TGTGCCAGCAGCGTAGTTTCCTCGGGAGGGGGCGAGCAGTACTTC. It yields the protein CASSVVSSGGGEQYF.

This clone was picked up one time. This sequence joins TRBV10-2 and TRBJ1-1, with D possibly being TRBD1 (6 bases). Germline V gives CDR1 WSHSY, CDR2 SAAADI. The CDR3 has 17 residues. V was cut by 3 bases and J by 0 bases, with 17 bases left in between. The CDR3 region has the DNA TGCGCCAGCAGTGAAGGGACACCCGGGTGGCTGAACACTGAAGCTTTCTTT. This translates into CASSEGTPGWLNTEAFF.

The rearrangement uses TRBV2 and TRBJ1-5, with TRBD1 matching 7 bases. The CDR3 covers 19 residues. Germline-derived CDR1 and CDR2 are SNHLY and FYNNEI. Germline trimming cut 3 bases from V and 3 bases from J; bases unmatched to any gene: 17. The CDR3 nucleotides read TGTGCCAGCAGTGACCCGAGAGGGGGAAGACAGGGCTCCAATCAGCCCCAGCATTTT. Translation: CASSDPRGGRQGSNQPQHF.

The chain carries TRBV4-1 and TRBJ2-2, with 7 bases matching TRBD2. The J segment lost 2 bases and the V segment lost 0 bases, leaving 6 bases of the junction unmatched. Germline values: CDR1 MGHRA, CDR2 YSYEKL. The CDR3 runs to 17 residues. The CDR3 sequence: CASSQDSKRDNTGELFF. DNA for the CDR3: TGCGCCAGCAGCCAAGATTCTAAGCGGGACAACACCGGGGAGCTGTTTTTT.